These T cell receptor beta chains were read from a single sample in a study of glioma-infiltrating T cells after dendritic cell vaccination. Assay: immunoSEQ multiplex PCR; the TCRdb copy retains only in-frame clones and omits some. The table includes 55,000 to 75,000 clones, roughly 83% detected once. The material sequenced was blood, taken after dendritic cell vaccination. Receptor source: a human donor with glioblastoma. Both conserved end residues are part of each CDR3.

>TRBV18
CASSHSPQGGLSKNIQYF
>TRBV10-3
CAISEGGRSYNEQFF
>TRBV5-4
CASSFSRNSYEQYF
>TRBV5-1
CASSYELEEQYF
>TRBV6-4
CASSDPGRGGRGTQYF
>TRBV19
CASSILRRVDEQFF
>TRBV18
CASSPAAGSYEQYF
>TRBV5-6
CASSPPGQRYQETQYF
>TRBV7-6
CASSSGRAEQYF
>TRBV5-4
CASSFSGESSYEQYF
>TRBV7-9
CASSLSWTGAEQYF
>TRBV6-1
CAPRQLQETQYF